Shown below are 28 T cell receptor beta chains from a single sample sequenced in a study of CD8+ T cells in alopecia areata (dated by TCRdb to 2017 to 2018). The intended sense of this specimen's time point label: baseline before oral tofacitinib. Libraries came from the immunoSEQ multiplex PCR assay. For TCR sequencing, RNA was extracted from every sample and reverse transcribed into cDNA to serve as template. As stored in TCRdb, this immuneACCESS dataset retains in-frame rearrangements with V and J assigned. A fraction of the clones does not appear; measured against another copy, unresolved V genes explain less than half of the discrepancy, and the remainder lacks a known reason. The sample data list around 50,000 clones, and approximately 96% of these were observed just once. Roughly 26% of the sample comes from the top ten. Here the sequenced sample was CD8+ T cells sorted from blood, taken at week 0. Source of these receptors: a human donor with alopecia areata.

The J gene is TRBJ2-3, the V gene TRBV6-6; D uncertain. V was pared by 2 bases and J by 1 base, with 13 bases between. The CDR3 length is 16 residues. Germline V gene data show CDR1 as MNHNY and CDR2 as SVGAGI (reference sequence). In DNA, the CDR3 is TGTGCCAGCAGTTACGGGCGGAGATTTGGCACAGATACGCAGTATTTT. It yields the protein CASSYGRRFGTDTQYF.

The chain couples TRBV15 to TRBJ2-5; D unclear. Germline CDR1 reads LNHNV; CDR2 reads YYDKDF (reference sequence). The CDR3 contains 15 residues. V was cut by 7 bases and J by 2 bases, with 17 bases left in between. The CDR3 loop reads CATNLRRDRQETQYF. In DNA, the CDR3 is TGTGCCACCAACCTAAGGAGAGACCGGCAAGAGACCCAGTACTTC.

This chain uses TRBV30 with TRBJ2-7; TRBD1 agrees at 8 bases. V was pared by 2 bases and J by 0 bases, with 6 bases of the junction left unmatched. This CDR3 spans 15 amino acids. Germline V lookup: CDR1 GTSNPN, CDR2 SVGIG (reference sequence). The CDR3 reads CAWSYDRGLSYEQYF. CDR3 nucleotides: TGTGCCTGGAGTTACGACAGGGGCCTCTCCTACGAGCAGTACTTC.

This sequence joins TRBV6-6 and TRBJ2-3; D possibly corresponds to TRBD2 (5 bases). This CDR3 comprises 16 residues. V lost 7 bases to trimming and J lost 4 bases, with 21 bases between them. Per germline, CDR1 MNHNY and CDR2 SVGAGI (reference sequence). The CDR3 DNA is TGTGCCAGCACCATTACAGTGGTAGCGTCCCCAGATACGCAGTATTTT. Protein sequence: CASTITVVASPDTQYF.

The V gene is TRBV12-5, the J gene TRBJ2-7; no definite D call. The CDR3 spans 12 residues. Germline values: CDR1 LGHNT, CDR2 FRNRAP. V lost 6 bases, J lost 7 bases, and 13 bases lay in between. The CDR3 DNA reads TGTGCTAGTGGAAGCAGCCTTGGGGAGCAGTACTTC. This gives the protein CASGSSLGEQYF.

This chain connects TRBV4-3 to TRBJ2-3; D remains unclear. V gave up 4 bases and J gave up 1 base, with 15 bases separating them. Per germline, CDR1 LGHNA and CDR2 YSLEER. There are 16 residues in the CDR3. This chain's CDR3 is CASSPQGDLGTDTQYF. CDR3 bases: TGCGCCAGCAGCCCCCAAGGTGACTTGGGCACAGATACGCAGTATTTT.

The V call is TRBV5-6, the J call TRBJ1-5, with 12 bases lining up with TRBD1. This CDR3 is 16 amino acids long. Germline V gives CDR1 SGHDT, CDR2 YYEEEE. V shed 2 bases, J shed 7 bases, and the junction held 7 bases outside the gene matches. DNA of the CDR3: TGTGCCAGCAGCTTAGGGGGACAGGGGGCTATGCAGCCCCAGCATTTT. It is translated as CASSLGGQGAMQPQHF.

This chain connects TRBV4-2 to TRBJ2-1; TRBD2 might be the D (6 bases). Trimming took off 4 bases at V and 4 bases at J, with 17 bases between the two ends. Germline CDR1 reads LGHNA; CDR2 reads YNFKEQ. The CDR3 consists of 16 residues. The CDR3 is CASSPPSSEKYNEQFF. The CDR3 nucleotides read TGTGCCAGCAGCCCGCCATCTAGCGAGAAGTACAATGAGCAGTTCTTC.

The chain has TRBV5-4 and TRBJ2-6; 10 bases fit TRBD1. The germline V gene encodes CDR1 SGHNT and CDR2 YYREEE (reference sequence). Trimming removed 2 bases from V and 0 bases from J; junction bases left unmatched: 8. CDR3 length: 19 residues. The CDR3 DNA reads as TGTGCCAGCAGCTTAGACAGGGGGCCTTCAAGCTCTGGGGCCAACGTCCTGACTTTC. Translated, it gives CASSLDRGPSSSGANVLTF. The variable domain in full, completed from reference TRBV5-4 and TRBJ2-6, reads ETGVTQSPTHLIKTRGQQVTLRCSSQSGHNTVSWYQQALGQGPQFIFQYYREEENGRGNFPPRFSGLQFPNYSSELNVNALELDDSALYLCASSLDRGPSSSGANVLTFGAGSRLTVL.

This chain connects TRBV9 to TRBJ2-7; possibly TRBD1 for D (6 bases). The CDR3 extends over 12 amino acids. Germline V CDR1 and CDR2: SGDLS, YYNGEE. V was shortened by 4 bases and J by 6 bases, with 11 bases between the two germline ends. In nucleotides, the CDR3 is TGTGCCAGCAGCAAAACAGGGTTCGAGCAGTACTTC. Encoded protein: CASSKTGFEQYF.

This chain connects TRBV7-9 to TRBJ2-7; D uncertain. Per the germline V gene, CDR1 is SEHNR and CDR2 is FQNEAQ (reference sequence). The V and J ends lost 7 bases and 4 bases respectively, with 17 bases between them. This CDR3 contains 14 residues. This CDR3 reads CASTSYGPGYEQYF. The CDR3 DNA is TGTGCCAGCACCAGCTACGGACCTGGTTACGAGCAGTACTTC.

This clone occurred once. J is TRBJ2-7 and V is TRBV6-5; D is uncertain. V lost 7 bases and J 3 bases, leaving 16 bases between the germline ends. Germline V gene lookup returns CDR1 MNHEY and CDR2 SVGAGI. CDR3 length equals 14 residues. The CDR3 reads CASTFDRDFYEQYF. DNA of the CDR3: TGTGCCAGCACCTTCGACCGAGACTTCTACGAGCAGTACTTC.

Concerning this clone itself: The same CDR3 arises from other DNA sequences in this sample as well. DNA for the CDR3: TGTGCCAGCAGCCTCGACAGTAACTATGGCTACACCTTC. Translating gives CASSLDSNYGYTF. This chain connects TRBV5-6 to TRBJ1-2; D is perhaps TRBD1 (5 bases). Trimming left V 4 bases short and J 1 base short, with 8 bases between. The germline V gene encodes CDR1 SGHDT and CDR2 YYEEEE. This CDR3 has 13 amino acids.

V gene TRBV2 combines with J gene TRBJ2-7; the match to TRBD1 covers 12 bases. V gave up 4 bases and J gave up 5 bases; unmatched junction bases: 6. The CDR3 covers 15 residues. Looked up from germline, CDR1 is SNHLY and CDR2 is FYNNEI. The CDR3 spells CASSAGTGGIDEQYF. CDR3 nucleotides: TGTGCCAGCAGTGCCGGGACAGGGGGCATCGACGAGCAGTACTTC.

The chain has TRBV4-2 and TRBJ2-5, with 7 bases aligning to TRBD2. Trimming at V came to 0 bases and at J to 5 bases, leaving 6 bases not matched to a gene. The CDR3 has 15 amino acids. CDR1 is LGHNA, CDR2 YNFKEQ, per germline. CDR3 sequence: CASSQEAGVRETQYF. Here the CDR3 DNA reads TGTGCCAGCAGCCAAGAGGCGGGGGTGCGGGAGACCCAGTACTTC.

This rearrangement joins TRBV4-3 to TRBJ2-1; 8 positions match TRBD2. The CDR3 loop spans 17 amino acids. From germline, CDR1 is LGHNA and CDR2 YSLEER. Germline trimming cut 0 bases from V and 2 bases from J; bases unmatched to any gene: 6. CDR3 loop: CASSQDTGGRPYNEQFF. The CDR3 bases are TGCGCCAGCAGCCAAGATACGGGGGGGCGACCCTACAATGAGCAGTTCTTC.

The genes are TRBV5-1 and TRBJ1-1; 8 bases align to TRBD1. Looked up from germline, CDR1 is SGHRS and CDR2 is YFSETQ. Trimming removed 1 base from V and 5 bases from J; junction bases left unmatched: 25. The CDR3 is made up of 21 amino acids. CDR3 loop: CASSLKRGLYPSTGQGTEAFF. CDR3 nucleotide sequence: TGCGCCAGCAGCTTGAAGCGGGGATTGTATCCGTCGACAGGACAGGGTACTGAAGCTTTCTTT.

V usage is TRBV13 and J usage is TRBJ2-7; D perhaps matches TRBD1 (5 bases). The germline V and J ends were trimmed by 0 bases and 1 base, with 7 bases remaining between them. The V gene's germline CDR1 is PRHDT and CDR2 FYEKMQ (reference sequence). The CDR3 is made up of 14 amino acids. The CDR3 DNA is TGTGCCAGCAGCTTAGGCTCAGGGTCCTACGAGCAGTACTTC. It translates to CASSLGSGSYEQYF.

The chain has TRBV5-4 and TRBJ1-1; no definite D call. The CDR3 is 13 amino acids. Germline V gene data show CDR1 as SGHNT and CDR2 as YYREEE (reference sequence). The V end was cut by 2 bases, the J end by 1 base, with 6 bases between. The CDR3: CASSFWGNTEAFF. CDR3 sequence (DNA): TGTGCCAGCAGCTTTTGGGGGAACACTGAAGCTTTCTTT.

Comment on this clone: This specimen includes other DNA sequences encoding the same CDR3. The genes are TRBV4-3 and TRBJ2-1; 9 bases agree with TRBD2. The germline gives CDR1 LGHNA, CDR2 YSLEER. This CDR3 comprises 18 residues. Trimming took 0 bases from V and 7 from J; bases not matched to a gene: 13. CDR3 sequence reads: CASSQDRGEAGGQNEQFF. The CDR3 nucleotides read TGCGCCAGCAGCCAAGATCGTGGGGAGGCGGGGGGGCAGAATGAGCAGTTCTTC.

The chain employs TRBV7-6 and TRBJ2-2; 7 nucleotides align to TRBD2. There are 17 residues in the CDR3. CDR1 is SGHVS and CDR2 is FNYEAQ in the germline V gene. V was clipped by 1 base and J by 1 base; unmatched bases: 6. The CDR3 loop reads CASSLVRSSGNTGELFF. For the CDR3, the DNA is TGTGCCAGCAGCTTAGTTCGTTCTAGCGGGAACACCGGGGAGCTGTTTTTT.

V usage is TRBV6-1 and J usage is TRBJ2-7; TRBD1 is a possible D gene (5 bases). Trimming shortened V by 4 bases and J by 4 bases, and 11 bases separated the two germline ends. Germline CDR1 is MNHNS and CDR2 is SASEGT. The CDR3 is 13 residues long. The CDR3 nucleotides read TGTGCCAGCAGTGTCGTGGACACATACGAGCAGTACTTC. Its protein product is CASSVVDTYEQYF.

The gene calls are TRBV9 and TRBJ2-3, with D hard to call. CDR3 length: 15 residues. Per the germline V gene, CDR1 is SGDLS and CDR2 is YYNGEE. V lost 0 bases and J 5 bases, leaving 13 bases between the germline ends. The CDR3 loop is CASSVDGASGDTQYF. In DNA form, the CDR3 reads TGTGCCAGCAGCGTAGATGGCGCTTCTGGAGATACGCAGTATTTT.

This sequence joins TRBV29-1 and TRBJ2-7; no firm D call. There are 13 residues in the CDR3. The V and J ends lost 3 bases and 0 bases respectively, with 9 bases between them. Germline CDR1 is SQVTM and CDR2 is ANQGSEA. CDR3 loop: CSVDSTDSYEQYF. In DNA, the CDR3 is TGCAGCGTTGATTCGACGGACTCCTACGAGCAGTACTTC.

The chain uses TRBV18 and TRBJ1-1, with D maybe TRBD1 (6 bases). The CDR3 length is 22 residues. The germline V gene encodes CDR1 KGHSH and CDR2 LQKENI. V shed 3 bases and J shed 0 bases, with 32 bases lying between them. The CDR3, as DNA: TGTGCCAGCTCACCCCGCGCTCGACCCGGAGTTGAGGGGGACGCTATGAACACTGAAGCTTTCTTT. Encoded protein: CASSPRARPGVEGDAMNTEAFF.

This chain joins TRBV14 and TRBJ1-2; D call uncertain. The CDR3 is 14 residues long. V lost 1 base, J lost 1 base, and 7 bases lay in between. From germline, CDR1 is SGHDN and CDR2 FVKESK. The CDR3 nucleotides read TGTGCCAGCAGCCAAGGCGGGGTTAACTATGGCTACACCTTC. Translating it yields CASSQGGVNYGYTF.

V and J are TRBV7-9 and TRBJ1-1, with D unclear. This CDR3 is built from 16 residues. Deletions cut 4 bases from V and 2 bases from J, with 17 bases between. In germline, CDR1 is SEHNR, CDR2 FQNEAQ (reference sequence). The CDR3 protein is CASSSTRTLRNTEAFF. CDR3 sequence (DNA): TGTGCCAGCAGCTCAACCCGTACCCTACGAAACACTGAAGCTTTCTTT. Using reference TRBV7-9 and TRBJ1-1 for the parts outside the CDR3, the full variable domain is DTGVSQNPRHKITKRGQNVTFRCDPISEHNRLYWYRQTLGQGPEFLTYFQNEAQLEKSRLLSDRFSAERPKGSFSTLEIQRTEQGDSAMYLCASSSTRTLRNTEAFFGQGTRLTVV.

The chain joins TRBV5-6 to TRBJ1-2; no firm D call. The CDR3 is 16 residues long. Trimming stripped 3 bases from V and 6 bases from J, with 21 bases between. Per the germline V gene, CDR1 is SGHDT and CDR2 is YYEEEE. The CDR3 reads CASSSDVTVPANGYTF. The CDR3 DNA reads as TGTGCCAGCAGCTCCGATGTCACAGTGCCAGCGAATGGCTACACCTTC.